This T cell receptor (beta chain) was identified during a study of shared clonotypes between healthy human individuals. Libraries were prepared by immunoSEQ multiplex PCR; TCRdb keeps only in-frame clonotypes and omits some of them. The sample lists over a million clones; 96% were seen once. This CDR3 region has 14 residues. V gave up 6 bases and J gave up 6 bases, with 17 bases separating them. CDR1 is MNHNS, CDR2 SASEGT, per germline. The sample was naive CD4+ T cells sorted from blood. The sample's subset: CD45RA+ positively selected. This clonotype was sampled from a man aged 25-40 years in good health. This chain links TRBV6-1 with TRBJ2-5; possible D gene TRBD1, 8 bases. The DNA of the CDR3 is TGTGCCAGCAGACACACAGGGGGAGGGCAGACCCAGTACTTC. This gives the protein CASRHTGGGQTQYF.